These 5 T cell receptor beta chains came from one sample sequenced in a study of cytomegalovirus exposure and HLA in healthy donors. Use of 60 Vbeta and 13 Jbeta primers characterized the PCR. Measured with immunoSEQ multiplex PCR; TCRdb has only the in-frame clones, and not every one. The table has about 160,000 clones, roughly 84% seen once. Material: PBMCs. Source of these receptors: a man in his forties or fifties in good health and CMV-seropositive.

The chain joins TRBV2 to TRBJ2-5, with a possible D match to TRBD2 (5 bases). Germline CDR1 is SNHLY and CDR2 is FYNNEI. The CDR3 spans 13 residues. Trimming shortened V by 7 bases and J by 3 bases, and 12 bases separated the two germline ends. CDR3 DNA: TGTGCCAGCATTGCGGGTACGGAAGAGACCCAGTACTTC. Its protein product is CASIAGTEETQYF.

This clone was counted between two and nine times. V usage is TRBV18 and J usage is TRBJ2-1; TRBD2 might be the D (5 bases). The CDR3 spans 15 residues. The V and J ends lost 0 bases and 4 bases respectively, with 10 bases between them. Germline values: CDR1 KGHSH, CDR2 LQKENI. The DNA for the CDR3 is TGTGCCAGCTCACCACCGGGAGCGGATTACAATGAGCAGTTCTTC. It encodes CASSPPGADYNEQFF.

The J gene is TRBJ2-2, the V gene TRBV19; 7 positions agree with TRBD1. This CDR3 is 18 amino acids long. Trimming cost V 3 bases and J 4 bases; bases outside gene matches: 14. Germline assignment: CDR1 LNHDA and CDR2 SQIVND (reference sequence). The CDR3 DNA reads as TGTGCCAGTAGTATGGATCTCCCCCCCGAGGGGGCCACCGGGGAGCTGTTTTTT. Translated, it gives CASSMDLPPEGATGELFF.

V is TRBV21-1 and J is TRBJ2-7; TRBD2, as called in the table, went unchecked against the DNA. TRBV21-1 is flagged as a pseudogene. There are 14 residues in the CDR3. This CDR3 is CARRLEKREYEQYV. For the CDR3, the DNA is TGTGCCCGCCGGCTGGAGAAGAGGGAATACGAGCAGTACGTC.

The chain employs TRBV6-1 and TRBJ1-1; 7 bases map to TRBD1. The CDR3 consists of 14 residues. Germline CDR1 reads MNHNS; CDR2 reads SASEGT. Trimming removed 6 bases from V and 1 base from J; junction bases left unmatched: 5. CDR3 amino acids: CASRLGQPNTEAFF. CDR3 DNA: TGTGCCAGCAGGCTGGGACAGCCGAACACTGAAGCTTTCTTT.